The T cell receptor beta chain described here comes from a study of T cells after yellow fever vaccination. TCRdb reanalysed the 5' RACE reads using MiXCR and keeps one entry per CDR3 protein. The sample contains a few hundred thousand distinct CDR3 sequences, around 21% of which appear only once. Per germline, CDR1 MNHEY and CDR2 SVGEGT. Trimming left V 5 bases short and J 5 bases short, with 13 bases between. The length of the CDR3 is 14 residues. This clonotype was sampled from a man younger than 40 who received the YFV17D yellow fever vaccine. The specimen was PBMCs, collected 15 days after the yellow fever booster vaccination. This sequence joins TRBV6-2 or TRBV6-3 and TRBJ1-5, with D perhaps matching TRBD1 (6 bases). Here the CDR3 DNA reads TGTGCCAGCAGTAATACAGGGTACTATCAGCCCCAGCATTTT. Protein: CASSNTGYYQPQHF.